This entry concerns a single TCR beta chain. The repertoire was sequenced with immunoSEQ multiplex PCR; TCRdb's copy has only in-frame clones and lacks some. The sample has around 75,000 clones, approximately 80% seen once. This specimen comes from a study of control samples from healthy donors and cancer patients. The CDR3 length is 14 residues. The V end lost 4 bases, the J end lost 2 bases, and 10 bases lay between the germline ends. CDR1 and CDR2 from the germline V gene are SGDLS and YYNGEE. The rearrangement uses TRBV9 and TRBJ1-5; maybe TRBD1 (5 bases). This clonotype was sampled from a middle-aged man in good health. Sequencing was performed on blood. In DNA, the CDR3 is TGTGCCAGCAGCAACACGGGGGGCAATCAGCCCCAGCATTTT. Translated, it gives CASSNTGGNQPQHF.